The 23 T cell receptor beta chains reported below all come from one sample, sequenced in a study of blood T cells in healthy people across ages. A second about 7 to 11 cycle PCR used barcoded and J-beta primers. TCRdb itself ran the 5' RACE reads through MiXCR, one entry per CDR3 protein. The sample consists of almost 1 million distinct CDR3 sequences, roughly half of them appearing once. Input material: blood. These receptors were taken from a woman in her sixties in good health.

A note on this clonotype: A read error may produce the germline difference seen at one junction end. The rearrangement links TRBV12-3 or TRBV12-4 to TRBJ2-7; D gene unclear. The CDR3 length is 13 residues. The CDR3 reads CASSLAGNYVQYF. In DNA, the CDR3 is TGTGCCAGCAGTTTGGCAGGAAACTACGTGCAGTACTTC.

V usage is TRBV2 and J usage is TRBJ1-2; D perhaps matches TRBD1 (5 bases). This CDR3 region has 13 residues. The germline gives CDR1 SNHLY, CDR2 FYNNEI. Trimming removed 8 bases from V and 7 bases from J, with 17 bases in between. The CDR3 coding sequence is TGTGCCAGCGGGAGGGGAAGGGTTGGTGGCTACACCTTC. Residues: CASGRGRVGGYTF.

This chain uses TRBV3-1 with TRBJ2-5; 8 positions agree with TRBD1. The germline V gene encodes CDR1 LGHDT and CDR2 YNNKEL (reference sequence). Trimming at V came to 2 bases and at J to 2 bases, leaving 7 bases not matched to a gene. There are 16 residues in the CDR3. The CDR3, as DNA: TGTGCCAGCAGCCAAAGAGGGACAGGTCAACAAGAGACCCAGTACTTC. Translated, it gives CASSQRGTGQQETQYF.

A note on this clonotype: This is likely a read error, given that the CDR3 carries no conserved phenylalanine or tryptophan at its end. The chain carries TRBV2 and TRBJ1-2; D is perhaps TRBD1 (6 bases). Germline CDR1 reads SNHLY; CDR2 reads FYNNEI. The V gene lost 5 bases and the J gene lost 3 bases, with 16 bases spanning the gap. The CDR3 consists of 15 residues. CDR3 sequence (DNA): TGTGCCAGCAGTTCCTACTCTAACAGGGACTATGGCTACACCTGC. It encodes CASSSYSNRDYGYTC.

This clonotype was counted between two and nine times. The chain joins TRBV7-6 to TRBJ2-7, with 8 bases that match TRBD1. Germline V gives CDR1 SGHVS, CDR2 FNYEAQ. V lost 1 base, J lost 2 bases, and 4 bases stayed unmatched. The CDR3 runs 15 residues. The CDR3 here is CASSLGQGSAYEQYF. Written as DNA, the CDR3 is TGTGCCAGCAGCTTAGGACAGGGGAGCGCCTACGAGCAGTACTTC.

This clonotype was seen only a few times. The chain has TRBV12-3 or TRBV12-4 and TRBJ2-5; perhaps TRBD2 as D (6 bases). With the DNA end fitting TRBJ2-7 better, the J assignment may be wrong. CDR3 length: 14 residues. The CDR3 loop is CASSLGGIPAEQYF. CDR3 nucleotides: TGTGCCAGCAGTTTGGGAGGTATACCTGCCGAGCAGTACTTC.

The chain couples TRBV5-1 to TRBJ2-5; 7 bases line up with TRBD2. Trimming took 0 bases from V and 11 from J; bases not matched to a gene: 16. This CDR3 has 16 residues. Germline-derived CDR1 and CDR2 are SGHRS and YFSETQ. The CDR3 bases are TGCGCCAGCAGCTTGGGCGCGGGGACTACCGAACGAGAGCAGTACTTC. Its translation is CASSLGAGTTEREQYF.

This sequence joins TRBV6-5 and TRBJ2-1, with TRBD2 matching 9 bases. The CDR3 length is 15 residues. Trimming at V came to 0 bases and at J to 9 bases, leaving 6 bases not matched to a gene. Germline-derived CDR1 and CDR2 are MNHEY and SVGAGI. The CDR3 protein is CASSYSAGGPPEQFF. The CDR3 DNA sequence: TGTGCCAGCAGTTACTCTGCGGGAGGGCCCCCTGAGCAGTTCTTC.

The V call is TRBV20-1, the J call TRBJ2-5, with 8 bases fitting TRBD1. Trimming took 0 bases from V and 6 from J; bases not matched to a gene: 6. CDR3 length: 14 amino acids. CDR1 DFQATT and CDR2 SNEGSKA come from the germline V gene (reference sequence). The CDR3 is CSARDGQGKKTQYF. CDR3 coding DNA: TGCAGTGCTAGAGACGGACAGGGTAAAAAGACCCAGTACTTC.

The chain uses TRBV4-1 and TRBJ1-2, with D possibly matching TRBD1 (5 bases). V lost 4 bases and J lost 4, with 13 bases in between. Germline CDR1 and CDR2: MGHRA and YSYEKL. The CDR3 sequence is 14 residues long. The CDR3: CASSPPGSFYGYTF. The CDR3 nucleotides are TGCGCCAGCAGCCCCCCAGGGAGTTTCTATGGCTACACCTTC.

V and J are TRBV20-1 and TRBJ2-5, with D perhaps matching TRBD1 (6 bases). V was pared by 6 bases and J by 1 base, with 9 bases between. The CDR3 is made up of 12 amino acids. Germline V CDR1 and CDR2: DFQATT, SNEGSKA (reference sequence). The CDR3 sequence is CSAQGLQETQYF. The CDR3 nucleotides read TGCAGTGCGCAGGGGCTCCAAGAGACCCAGTACTTC.

This clonotype was observed a few times. The chain has TRBV7-2 and TRBJ2-2, with 8 bases aligning to TRBD1. V shed 1 base, J shed 4 bases, and the junction held 2 bases outside the gene matches. This CDR3 spans 15 amino acids. Germline CDR1 and CDR2: SGHTA and FQGNSA. CDR3 sequence reads: CASSLGTGTTGELFF. For the CDR3, the DNA is TGTGCCAGCAGCTTAGGGACAGGGACCACCGGGGAGCTGTTTTTT.

For the CDR3, the DNA is TGCGCCAGCGCGTGGAGCACCGGGGAGCTGTTTTTT. It is translated as CASAWSTGELFF. J is TRBJ2-2 and V is TRBV5-1; no reliable D call. Per germline, CDR1 SGHRS and CDR2 YFSETQ. V was pared by 7 bases and J by 4 bases, with 8 bases between. There are 12 residues in the CDR3.

Comments on this clonotype: It is unclear where the CDR3 begins or ends on the DNA, so no DNA is shown, and the CDR3 is as TCRdb lists it. The rearrangement links TRBV5-1 to TRBJ2-7; the D call in the table, TRBD2, was not verified against the DNA. The germline CDR1 and CDR2 sequences are SGHRS and YFSETQ. Counting both end residues, the CDR3 totals 15 amino acids. Here the CDR3 reads CASSSSSGVFYEQYF.

This sequence joins TRBV12-3 or TRBV12-4 and TRBJ2-7, with 7 bases aligning to TRBD2. Trimming at V came to 6 bases and at J to 0 bases, leaving 5 bases not matched to a gene. CDR3 length equals 14 residues. CDR3 residues: CASSPWDYSYEQYF. The DNA for the CDR3 is TGTGCCAGCAGCCCATGGGACTACTCCTACGAGCAGTACTTC.

This clonotype has just one count. The CDR3 DNA is TGTGCCAGCAGCAAAAGCGGGACCCGAACCCTCACAACTAATGAAAAACTGTTTTTT. Protein sequence: CASSKSGTRTLTTNEKLFF. The chain couples TRBV21-1 to TRBJ1-4. TRBV21-1 is given as a pseudogene. The CDR3 is made up of 19 amino acids.

This clonotype turned up a few times. This chain connects TRBV4-3 to TRBJ2-7; weak D call: TRBD1 (5 bases). Deletions cut 4 bases from V and 4 bases from J, with 17 bases between. The CDR3 loop spans 15 amino acids. Germline V gives CDR1 LGHNA, CDR2 YSLEER. The CDR3 nucleotides are TGCGCCAGCAGCCCCCATTTGAGTGGGGCTTACGAGCAGTACTTC. Translated: CASSPHLSGAYEQYF.

V is TRBV7-9 and J is TRBJ2-7, with 8 positions matching TRBD2. Looked up from germline, CDR1 is SEHNR and CDR2 is FQNEAQ (reference sequence). The junction had 15 bases not matched to a gene; V was cut back by 7 bases and J by 4 bases. The CDR3 spans 16 residues. The CDR3 loop is CASTLLERAGEYEQYF. The CDR3 nucleotides read TGTGCCAGCACCCTACTAGAGCGAGCGGGAGAGTACGAGCAGTACTTC. Using reference TRBV7-9 and TRBJ2-7 for the parts outside the CDR3, the full variable domain is DTGVSQNPRHKITKRGQNVTFRCDPISEHNRLYWYRQTLGQGPEFLTYFQNEAQLEKSRLLSDRFSAERPKGSFSTLEIQRTEQGDSAMYLCASTLLERAGEYEQYFGPGTRLTVT.

About this clonotype itself: The junction differs from germline at one of its ends, possibly a read error. V usage is TRBV6-2 or TRBV6-3 and J usage is TRBJ2-3; TRBD2 matches at 7 bases. CDR1 and CDR2 (germline): MNHEY, SVGEGT. The CDR3 totals 15 residues. CDR3 sequence: CACSSAGALTDTQYF. CDR3 bases: TGTGCCTGCAGCAGCGCGGGAGCATTGACAGATACGCAGTATTTT.

V and J are TRBV20-1 and TRBJ2-6; 7 bases line up with TRBD1. Germline loops: CDR1 DFQATT, CDR2 SNEGSKA (reference sequence). The CDR3 sequence is 14 residues long. V shed 4 bases, J shed 2 bases, and the junction held 2 bases outside the gene matches. CDR3 residues: CSANTGAGANVLTF. In DNA form, the CDR3 reads TGCAGTGCTAATACAGGGGCTGGGGCCAACGTCCTGACTTTC.

V is TRBV28 and J is TRBJ1-2; no clear D. This CDR3 is 14 amino acids long. V was pared by 5 bases and J by 8 bases, with 18 bases between. Germline CDR1 is MDHEN and CDR2 is SYDVKM. This CDR3 reads CASSLPTATIGYTF. CDR3 DNA: TGTGCCAGCAGTCTACCGACCGCTACAATCGGCTACACCTTC.

This chain links TRBV7-9 with TRBJ1-1, with 7 bases identical to TRBD1. Germline-derived CDR1 and CDR2 are SEHNR and FQNEAQ (reference sequence). After removal of 2 bases from V and 7 bases from J, the junction contained 10 bases not matched to a gene. This CDR3 is 15 amino acids long. In nucleotides, the CDR3 is TGTGCCAGCAGCTTAACGACAGGGAGGGCCAATGAAGCTTTCTTT. This gives the protein CASSLTTGRANEAFF.

The chain has TRBV5-1 and TRBJ2-1, with D possibly being TRBD2 (5 bases). Germline V lookup: CDR1 SGHRS, CDR2 YFSETQ. Trimming cost V 0 bases and J 4 bases, with 14 bases left between them. The length of the CDR3 is 16 residues. DNA for the CDR3: TGCGCCAGCAGCTTGGCCGGGGTTAGCGTGTACAATGAGCAGTTCTTC. Its translation: CASSLAGVSVYNEQFF.